A single sample gave rise to the 7 T cell receptor beta chains below, sequenced in a study of T cells after yellow fever vaccination. From the 5' RACE reads, TCRdb called clonotypes with MiXCR, one entry per CDR3 protein. The repertoire holds roughly 150,000 distinct CDR3 sequences, with over 7% as singletons. Sequences were derived from CD4+ T cells sorted from PBMCs, sampled 5 days after the yellow fever booster vaccination. Every receptor here comes from a man younger than 45 who received the YFV17D yellow fever vaccine.

This clonotype came up many times. J is TRBJ1-1 and V is TRBV7-2; no reliable D call. The CDR3 covers 12 residues. The ends were cut back, 1 base at V and 7 bases at J, with 7 bases in the middle. Germline CDR1 SGHTA, CDR2 FQGNSA. CDR3 DNA sequence: TGTGCCAGCAGCTTAGATCAGTTTGAAGCTTTCTTT. Translated: CASSLDQFEAFF.

This clonotype has at least ten counts. The chain combines TRBV27 with TRBJ2-3, with TRBD2 identical over 10 bases. Germline V gene lookup returns CDR1 MNHEY and CDR2 SMNVEV (reference sequence). The CDR3 extends over 16 amino acids. V trimming: 4 bases; J trimming: 2 bases; junction bases outside the gene matches: 6. CDR3 region: CASSWGTSGNTDTQYF. The CDR3 DNA sequence: TGTGCCAGCAGTTGGGGAACTAGCGGGAACACAGATACGCAGTATTTT.

V and J are TRBV29-1 and TRBJ2-5; D call uncertain. CDR1 SQVTM and CDR2 ANQGSEA come from the germline V gene. Trimming left V 7 bases short and J 5 bases short, with 8 bases between. The CDR3 consists of 10 residues. CDR3 nucleotides: TGCAGCGCTGCGCATGAGACCCAGTACTTC. Protein product: CSAAHETQYF.

The rearrangement joins TRBV9 to TRBJ2-3, with D perhaps given as TRBD1 or TRBD2 (5 bases each). CDR1 is SGDLS and CDR2 is YYNGEE in the germline V gene. The V gene lost 2 bases and the J gene lost 6 bases, with 13 bases spanning the gap. The length of the CDR3 is 14 residues. As DNA, the CDR3 is TGTGCCAGCAGCGTGACAATGGGGGAGGATACGCAGTATTTT. It codes for CASSVTMGEDTQYF. The variable domain in full, with the rest retrieved from reference TRBV9 and TRBJ2-3, is DSGVTQTPKHLITATGQRVTLRCSPRSGDLSVYWYQQSLDQGLQFLIQYYNGEERAKGNILERFSAQQFPDLHSELNLSSLELGDSALYFCASSVTMGEDTQYFGPGTRLTVL.

This clonotype was seen ten or more times. The chain carries TRBV7-2 and TRBJ2-7; 9 bases are a match to TRBD2. V was pared by 3 bases and J by 2 bases, with 5 bases of the junction left unmatched. The length of the CDR3 is 15 residues. Germline V gene data show CDR1 as SGHTA and CDR2 as FQGNSA. This CDR3 reads CASSFSGSSAYEQYF. CDR3 DNA: TGTGCCAGCAGCTTTAGCGGGAGTAGTGCCTACGAGCAGTACTTC. The whole variable domain, filled in from reference TRBV7-2 and TRBJ2-7, reads GAGVSQSPSNKVTEKGKDVELRCDPISGHTALYWYRQSLGQGLEFLIYFQGNSAPDKSGLPSDRFSAERTGGSVSTLTIQRTQQEDSAVYLCASSFSGSSAYEQYFGPGTRLTVT.

This clonotype was seen repeatedly, ten times or more. The chain has TRBV5-1 and TRBJ2-4; a possible D gene is TRBD1 (5 bases). Trimming stripped 0 bases from V and 3 bases from J, with 10 bases between. The CDR3 consists of 15 residues. Germline V gene sequence: CDR1 SGHRS, CDR2 YFSETQ. CDR3 sequence (DNA): TGCGCCAGCAGCTTGGAAGGTCAGGGCAAAAACATTCAGTACTTC. Amino acid sequence: CASSLEGQGKNIQYF.

This clonotype was seen at least ten times. The chain uses TRBV10-3 and TRBJ2-1, with 7 nucleotides matching TRBD2. The junction had 12 bases not matched to a gene; V was cut back by 1 base and J by 6 bases. Germline V gene lookup returns CDR1 ENHRY and CDR2 SYGVKD. The CDR3 has 17 amino acids. CDR3 coding DNA: TGTGCCATCAGTGAGTTCCAGAGGGCTAGCGGCCCCAATGAGCAGTTCTTC. It specifies CAISEFQRASGPNEQFF.